This T cell receptor (beta chain) is from a study of T cell responses to AZD1222 COVID-19 vaccine. Clones were read by immunoSEQ multiplex PCR, and TCRdb kept only the in-frame ones, dropping some. The profile shows 120,000 or so clones, roughly 86% of them singletons. CDR1 KGHSH and CDR2 LQKENI come from the germline V gene. V was shortened by 3 bases and J by 2 bases, with 10 bases between the two germline ends. There are 14 residues in the CDR3. The receptor's source is an adult in good health. The sequences come from peripheral blood, collected on day 0 of AZD1222 vaccination. V is TRBV18 and J is TRBJ2-5; unclear D gene. CDR3 residues: CASSPGRIQETQYF. CDR3 nucleotide sequence: TGTGCCAGCTCACCCGGACGGATACAAGAGACCCAGTACTTC.